These 11 T cell receptor beta chains were sequenced from one sample in a study of shared clonotypes between healthy human individuals. Clones were sequenced by immunoSEQ multiplex PCR, and TCRdb holds only the in-frame ones, with some missing. The sample contains about 530,000 clones, 96% of which appear only once. The sample consisted of naive CD4+ T cells sorted from blood. The subset denotes: CD45RA+ positively selected. The source of these receptors is a woman aged 25 to 39 in good health.

The chain couples TRBV15 to TRBJ1-4; tentatively, D is TRBD1 (6 bases). Trimming took 0 bases from V and 8 from J, leaving 16 bases between them. The CDR3 loop spans 16 amino acids. CDR1 is LNHNV, CDR2 YYDKDF, per germline (reference sequence). CDR3 nucleotides: TGTGCCACCAGCAGAGATGTCAGGGGATTATTCGAAAAACTGTTTTTT. Encoded protein: CATSRDVRGLFEKLFF.

V and J are TRBV7-9 and TRBJ2-1, with 13 bases identical to TRBD2. The V gene's germline CDR1 is SEHNR and CDR2 FQNEAQ (reference sequence). The CDR3 consists of 15 residues. The junction had 7 bases not matched to a gene; V was cut back by 5 bases and J by 9 bases. For the CDR3, the DNA is TGTGCCAGCAGCCACGGGACTAGCGGGACGTCTGAGCAGTTCTTC. It encodes CASSHGTSGTSEQFF. Supplemented by reference TRBV7-9 and TRBJ2-1, the full variable domain reads DTGVSQNPRHKITKRGQNVTFRCDPISEHNRLYWYRQTLGQGPEFLTYFQNEAQLEKSRLLSDRFSAERPKGSFSTLEIQRTEQGDSAMYLCASSHGTSGTSEQFFGPGTRLTVL.

This chain connects TRBV7-2 to TRBJ1-3; D gene unclear. This CDR3 has 17 amino acids. Germline assignment: CDR1 SGHTA and CDR2 FQGNSA. Trimming removed 0 bases at V and 4 bases at J, with 16 bases between. The CDR3 DNA is TGTGCCAGCAGCTTAGCGCCCGCCGGTCGAGGAGGAAACACCATATATTTT. This translates into CASSLAPAGRGGNTIYF.

The chain links TRBV6-6 to TRBJ2-5; a possible D gene is TRBD2 (6 bases). Trimming took 7 bases from V and 2 from J, leaving 17 bases between them. The germline gives CDR1 MNHNY, CDR2 SVGAGI (reference sequence). This CDR3 comprises 15 residues. This chain's CDR3 is CASIQMGREQETQYF. DNA for the CDR3: TGTGCCAGCATCCAAATGGGGCGGGAACAAGAGACCCAGTACTTC.

This clone appeared a single time. This chain connects TRBV5-1 to TRBJ2-1; 7 bases are a match to TRBD2. The CDR3 contains 16 residues. The germline V gene encodes CDR1 SGHRS and CDR2 YFSETQ. After removal of 1 base from V and 3 bases from J, the junction contained 7 bases not matched to a gene. This CDR3 is CASSLIAGAVYNEQFF. The CDR3 nucleotides are TGCGCCAGCAGCTTGATTGCGGGAGCCGTCTACAATGAGCAGTTCTTC. The variable domain in full, completed from reference TRBV5-1 and TRBJ2-1, reads KAGVTQTPRYLIKTRGQQVTLSCSPISGHRSVSWYQQTPGQGLQFLFEYFSETQRNKGNFPGRFSGRQFSNSRSEMNVSTLELGDSALYLCASSLIAGAVYNEQFFGPGTRLTVL.

The V and J genes are TRBV7-2 and TRBJ2-3; either TRBD1 or TRBD2 may fit D (5 bases each). The length of the CDR3 is 12 residues. V was cut by 4 bases and J by 6 bases, with 8 bases left in between. Germline V gives CDR1 SGHTA, CDR2 FQGNSA. The CDR3 DNA follows: TGTGCCAGCAGCTCCTGGGGGGATACGCAGTATTTT. This gives the protein CASSSWGDTQYF.

The chain carries TRBV28 and TRBJ1-4; D is undetermined. V was clipped by 6 bases and J by 11 bases, with 10 bases between them. Germline V CDR1 and CDR2: MDHEN, SYDVKM. The CDR3 is made up of 11 amino acids. CDR3 DNA: TGTGCCAGCAGCAAGCTGGGGAAACTGTTTTTT. Protein sequence: CASSKLGKLFF. Together with reference TRBV28 and TRBJ1-4, the CDR3 gives the full variable domain: DVKVTQSSRYLVKRTGEKVFLECVQDMDHENMFWYRQDPGLGLRLIYFSYDVKMKEKGDIPEGYSVSREKKERFSLILESASTNQTSMYLCASSKLGKLFFGSGTQLSVL.

This chain uses TRBV5-4 with TRBJ2-5, with D tentatively TRBD2 (6 bases). Trimming left V 4 bases short and J 1 base short, with 8 bases between. CDR3 length equals 13 residues. The germline gives CDR1 SGHNT, CDR2 YYREEE (reference sequence). CDR3 nucleotides: TGTGCCAGCAGCCGGGACTCCCAAGAGACCCAGTACTTC. Protein sequence: CASSRDSQETQYF.

The chain has TRBV6-6 and TRBJ1-5; D gene uncertain. Germline assignment: CDR1 MNHNY and CDR2 SVGAGI (reference sequence). CDR3 length: 16 residues. V gave up 2 bases and J gave up 3 bases, with 14 bases separating them. The CDR3 here is CASSYRTGIPNQPQHF. CDR3 coding DNA: TGTGCCAGCAGTTACCGGACGGGAATCCCCAATCAGCCCCAGCATTTT.

This clone was seen only once. This rearrangement joins TRBV27 to TRBJ2-1, with TRBD1 matching 11 bases. The CDR3 consists of 16 residues. The trim removed 5 bases at V and 3 bases at J, leaving 6 bases unmatched. Germline values: CDR1 MNHEY, CDR2 SMNVEV (reference sequence). The CDR3, as DNA: TGTGCCAGCAGTCCCAAGGGACAGGGGGTCTACAATGAGCAGTTCTTC. This gives the protein CASSPKGQGVYNEQFF.

The genes are TRBV5-1 and TRBJ2-1; 8 nucleotides line up with TRBD2. The CDR3 runs 15 residues. Trimming removed 3 bases from V and 3 bases from J; junction bases left unmatched: 5. Germline values: CDR1 SGHRS, CDR2 YFSETQ. This chain's CDR3 is CASSSAGGLYNEQFF. CDR3 bases: TGCGCCAGCAGCTCGGCGGGAGGACTCTACAATGAGCAGTTCTTC.